This entry lists 24 T cell receptor beta chains sequenced from one sample in a study of human T cells and chemical hapten exposure. Time point indicated: pre-sensitization, week 0. Treatment given: therapeutic diphenylcyclopropenone sensitization with weekly scalp DPC. One entry per CDR3 protein results from TCRdb running MiXCR on the RACE reads. The sample carries a few hundred thousand distinct CDR3 sequences, 5% to 6.5% recorded once. This specimen was whole blood, taken in connection with sensitization to the hapten diphenylcyclopropenone (DPC). These receptors were taken from a young woman with alopecia areata. Some clones in this sample may be carry-over from other donors' samples.

This clonotype was seen at least ten times. The CDR3 DNA follows: TGTGCCAGCAGTTTAAACAGGGTTGGCAATCAGCCCCAGCATTTT. Residues: CASSLNRVGNQPQHF. The gene calls are TRBV12-3 or TRBV12-4 and TRBJ1-5, with D possibly TRBD1 on 6 matching bases. V was cut by 2 bases and J by 2 bases, with 10 bases left in between. The CDR3 sequence is 15 residues long.

There are many counts of this clonotype. The rearrangement links TRBV7-8 to TRBJ1-1; no clear D. The CDR3 runs 13 residues. Germline CDR1 and CDR2: SGHVS and FQNEAQ. The V end lost 5 bases, the J end lost 4 bases, and 11 bases lay between the germline ends. This chain's CDR3 is CASSIRVVTEAFF. CDR3 nucleotide sequence: TGTGCCAGCAGCATTAGGGTGGTCACTGAAGCTTTCTTT.

The DNA for the CDR3 is TGTGCCAGCAGCGCCGGACAGCCGAACACCGGGGAGCTGTTTTTT. It is translated as CASSAGQPNTGELFF. The V and J genes are TRBV9 and TRBJ2-2, with D perhaps TRBD1 (6 bases). The germline gives CDR1 SGDLS, CDR2 YYNGEE. The CDR3 runs to 15 residues. Trimming shortened V by 3 bases and J by 0 bases, and 9 bases separated the two germline ends.

This clonotype was detected many times. The chain uses TRBV28 and TRBJ2-7; D not certain. Germline lookup yields CDR1 MDHEN and CDR2 SYDVKM. The CDR3 totals 14 residues. Trimming left V 3 bases short and J 1 base short, with 10 bases between. CDR3 protein: CASSFFWGSYEQYF. The CDR3 DNA reads as TGTGCCAGCAGTTTCTTTTGGGGTTCCTACGAGCAGTACTTC.

This clonotype has more than one count but fewer than ten. CDR3 sequence (DNA): TGTGCCAGCAGCTCTACAGGGGAGGAGGGAAAACTGTTTTTT. It encodes CASSSTGEEGKLFF. The V call is TRBV7-9, the J call TRBJ1-4; 7 positions match TRBD1. With V trimmed by 4 bases and J by 10 bases, 9 bases remained unmatched. The CDR3 is 14 amino acids. Germline loops: CDR1 SEHNR, CDR2 FQNEAQ (reference sequence).

The table lists this clonotype with a few counts. CDR3 in amino acids: CASSYWGSEYEQYF. CDR3 nucleotide sequence: TGTGCCAGCAGTTACTGGGGCAGCGAGTACGAGCAGTACTTC. V gene TRBV6-6 combines with J gene TRBJ2-7; weak D call: TRBD1 (5 bases). The CDR3 consists of 14 residues. Germline-derived CDR1 and CDR2 are MNHNY and SVGAGI (reference sequence). V lost 1 base, J lost 4 bases, and 11 bases lay in between.

This clonotype was seen many times. CDR3 coding DNA: TGTGCCAGCAGTGAAAACAGGGACGGTGAGCAGTTCTTC. This translates into CASSENRDGEQFF. The gene calls are TRBV2 and TRBJ2-1; D may be TRBD1 (6 bases). CDR3 length equals 13 residues. Germline V gene lookup returns CDR1 SNHLY and CDR2 FYNNEI. The V and J ends lost 2 bases and 9 bases respectively, with 11 bases between them.

The chain recombines TRBV27 with TRBJ2-2; 8 bases match TRBD1. There are 14 residues in the CDR3. Germline CDR1 and CDR2: MNHEY and SMNVEV (reference sequence). Trimming at V came to 7 bases and at J to 2 bases, leaving 3 bases not matched to a gene. The CDR3 DNA is TGTGCCAGCACGGGACAGGCCAACACCGGGGAGCTGTTTTTT. Protein sequence: CASTGQANTGELFF.

This clonotype was detected many times. The chain links TRBV28 to TRBJ1-5; 9 nucleotides line up with TRBD1. This CDR3 comprises 15 residues. The germline gives CDR1 MDHEN, CDR2 SYDVKM. J was trimmed by 9 bases and V by 2 bases; bases with no gene match: 8. CDR3 sequence: CASSLTGGTPSPQHF. The CDR3 DNA reads as TGTGCCAGCAGTTTAACAGGGGGCACCCCATCGCCCCAGCATTTT.

At least ten counts were recorded for this clonotype. The chain links TRBV12-3 or TRBV12-4 to TRBJ2-2; the match to TRBD2 covers 10 bases. This CDR3 is built from 15 residues. V dropped 6 bases and J dropped 6; count of bases not matched to a gene: 7. In nucleotides, the CDR3 is TGTGCCAGCAGACCAAGCGGGGGGGCCGCCGGGGAGCTGTTTTTT. Amino acids: CASRPSGGAAGELFF.

This chain connects TRBV6-2 or TRBV6-3 to TRBJ2-7, with D hard to call. V lost 4 bases to trimming and J lost 0 bases, with 13 bases between them. CDR3 length: 15 amino acids. Per germline, CDR1 MNHEY and CDR2 SVGEGT. The CDR3 region has the DNA TGTGCCAGCAGTTCCCCAGGCGAACTCTCCTACGAGCAGTACTTC. Its protein product is CASSSPGELSYEQYF.

This clonotype was detected many times. The rearrangement links TRBV3-1 to TRBJ1-2, with D perhaps matching TRBD1 (5 bases). This CDR3 comprises 14 residues. CDR1 is LGHDT, CDR2 YNNKEL, per germline (reference sequence). V was trimmed by 5 bases and J by 6 bases, leaving 16 bases between them. The CDR3 DNA sequence: TGTGCCAGCAGCGCAGAATGGGGGGTTGATGGCTACACCTTC. Its translation: CASSAEWGVDGYTF.

This clonotype was seen many times. The chain combines TRBV5-6 with TRBJ2-3, with TRBD2 matching 7 bases. From germline, CDR1 is SGHDT and CDR2 YYEEEE. The trim removed 3 bases at V and 2 bases at J, leaving 6 bases unmatched. The CDR3 runs 15 residues. The CDR3 nucleotides read TGTGCCAGCAGCTCACTAGCGATTAACACAGATACGCAGTATTTT. It encodes CASSSLAINTDTQYF.

This clonotype occurred many times. As DNA, the CDR3 is TGTGCCAGCAGCTCGGGACAGTACAAAAACATTCAGTACTTC. Translating it yields CASSSGQYKNIQYF. The rearrangement joins TRBV7-9 to TRBJ2-4, with 7 bases that match TRBD1. From germline, CDR1 is SEHNR and CDR2 FQNEAQ (reference sequence). V dropped 4 bases and J dropped 3; count of bases not matched to a gene: 3. The CDR3 loop spans 14 amino acids.

This clonotype was seen a few times. The chain uses TRBV5-5 and TRBJ2-3; tentatively, D is TRBD2 (5 bases). V was cut by 5 bases and J by 5 bases, with 18 bases left in between. Germline assignment: CDR1 SGHKS and CDR2 YYEKEE (reference sequence). The CDR3 loop spans 15 amino acids. CDR3 sequence reads: CASRYVGGLGDTQYF. CDR3 bases: TGTGCCAGCAGGTATGTCGGCGGACTGGGAGATACGCAGTATTTT. Full variable domain (rest looked up from reference TRBV5-5 and TRBJ2-3): DAGVTQSPTHLIKTRGQQVTLRCSPISGHKSVSWYQQVLGQGPQFIFQYYEKEERGRGNFPDRFSARQFPNYSSELNVNALLLGDSALYLCASRYVGGLGDTQYFGPGTRLTVL.

The rearrangement joins TRBV28 to TRBJ1-1; D is unresolved. V dropped 3 bases and J dropped 4 bases, with 15 bases sitting between them. This CDR3 region has 15 residues. Germline lookup yields CDR1 MDHEN and CDR2 SYDVKM. CDR3 protein: CASSFRRASGTEAFF. The CDR3 DNA reads TGTGCCAGCAGTTTTCGGCGGGCCAGTGGCACTGAAGCTTTCTTT.

The V and J genes are TRBV7-8 and TRBJ2-4, with D tentatively TRBD1 or TRBD2 (5 bases each). V was clipped by 6 bases and J by 6 bases, with 21 bases between them. The CDR3 is 16 residues long. The germline gives CDR1 SGHVS, CDR2 FQNEAQ. Written as DNA, the CDR3 is TGTGCCAGCAGTGTCCACGGGGTACAGGTTAGAAACATTCAGTACTTC. Its protein is CASSVHGVQVRNIQYF.

This clonotype appeared a few times. V gene TRBV29-1 combines with J gene TRBJ1-2; D perhaps matches TRBD1 (6 bases). CDR1 and CDR2 (germline): SQVTM, ANQGSEA. V was cut by 6 bases and J by 6 bases, with 14 bases left in between. This CDR3 has 12 residues. The CDR3 nucleotides read TGCAGCGTAGAGGGGGGTTTTGATGGCTACACCTTC. The encoded protein is CSVEGGFDGYTF.

V gene TRBV9 combines with J gene TRBJ2-3; 12 bases map to TRBD2. The CDR3 runs to 17 residues. V trimming: 3 bases; J trimming: 2 bases; junction bases outside the gene matches: 7. Germline CDR1 SGDLS, CDR2 YYNGEE. CDR3 sequence: CASSDMTSGGLTDTQYF. As DNA, the CDR3 is TGTGCCAGCAGCGATATGACTAGCGGGGGACTCACAGATACGCAGTATTTT.

In its sample, this clonotype was seen many times. V usage is TRBV18 and J usage is TRBJ1-1; D ambiguous. Germline assignment: CDR1 KGHSH and CDR2 LQKENI. CDR3 length: 14 residues. Trimming removed 1 base from V and 0 bases from J, with 6 bases in between. The CDR3 reads CASSPQIMNTEAFF. In nucleotides, the CDR3 is TGTGCCAGCTCACCACAGATAATGAACACTGAAGCTTTCTTT.

The chain is built from TRBV6-2 or TRBV6-3 and TRBJ2-3, with a weak D call TRBD2 (6 bases). Germline V lookup: CDR1 MNHEY, CDR2 SVGEGT. The CDR3 runs 16 residues. The ends were cut back, 4 bases at V and 4 bases at J, with 18 bases in the middle. CDR3 sequence reads: CASSWSKAAGPDTQYF. CDR3 nucleotides: TGTGCCAGCAGTTGGTCAAAGGCGGCGGGGCCAGATACGCAGTATTTT.

Ten or more counts support this clonotype. This chain joins TRBV7-9 and TRBJ1-2; D call uncertain. Germline loops: CDR1 SEHNR, CDR2 FQNEAQ (reference sequence). V was trimmed by 10 bases and J by 2 bases, leaving 17 bases between them. The CDR3 covers 14 residues. The CDR3 nucleotides read TGTGCCACCCTTCTGGATCTCATCAACTATGGCTACACCTTC. It specifies CATLLDLINYGYTF. The full variable domain, completed using reference TRBV7-9 and TRBJ1-2, is DTGVSQNPRHKITKRGQNVTFRCDPISEHNRLYWYRQTLGQGPEFLTYFQNEAQLEKSRLLSDRFSAERPKGSFSTLEIQRTEQGDSAMYLCATLLDLINYGYTFGSGTRLTVV.

This clonotype was observed many times. The gene calls are TRBV6-1 and TRBJ2-3, with 9 nucleotides matching TRBD2. V shed 1 base, J shed 1 base, and the junction held 0 bases outside the gene matches. Germline V gene sequence: CDR1 MNHNS, CDR2 SASEGT. There are 15 residues in the CDR3. This chain's CDR3 is CASSEGTSGTDTQYF. The CDR3 DNA reads as TGTGCCAGCAGTGAAGGGACTAGCGGCACAGATACGCAGTATTTT.

At least ten counts were recorded for this clonotype. The chain is built from TRBV11-3 and TRBJ2-3; the match to TRBD2 covers 14 bases. Germline V gives CDR1 SGHNT, CDR2 YENEEA. J lost 1 base, V lost 4 bases, and 1 base had no gene match. The CDR3 loop spans 16 amino acids. CDR3: CASSWTSGGRTDTQYF. The CDR3 nucleotides are TGTGCCAGCAGCTGGACTAGCGGGGGGCGCACAGATACGCAGTATTTT.